The rows below give T cell receptor beta chains drawn from one sample of a study of vaccination and CD4 T cells after COVID-19. Each CDR3 protein gets one entry after TCRdb re-called the PCR reads with MiXCR. The data hold about 4,000 distinct CDR3 sequences, with 30% to 40% observed a single time. Which antigens these TCRs recognize remains unknown. Sequencing was done on a sample of CD4+ T cells from blood, cultured in vitro. The receptors were gathered from a human donor who had recovered from COVID-19. The CDR3 runs from the conserved cysteine through the conserved F or W. Each record gives: V gene, D gene, CDR3 protein. The D gene is left open where the match is weak.

>TRBV20-1|.
CSASGGASYGYTF
>TRBV9|TRBD2
CASSPRLAGVTGELFF
>TRBV6-9|.
CASSYPYYTLDIQYF
>TRBV19|.
CASNAGWSTDTQYF
>TRBV5-1|.
CASSLGQGSFGYTF
>TRBV20-1|TRBD1
CSASMTGSGYTF
>TRBV27|TRBD1
CASSRGQFSNQPQHF
>TRBV30|.
CAWNLLGTDTQYF
>TRBV24-1|TRBD2
CATSDPSGRASYNEQFF
>TRBV5-1|TRBD2
CASSPEGSGGRGGELFF
>TRBV4-2|TRBD2
CASSHLPPRLAYQETQYF
>TRBV6-1|TRBD1
CASSENRGQSPLHF
>TRBV25-1|.
CASVGQLSTDTQYF
>TRBV7-2|.
CASSLREARGGYTF
>TRBV20-1|.
CSARGRPTSGDTQYF
>TRBV20-1|TRBD1
CSARDARGPTSNGYTF
>TRBV30|TRBD1
CAWTRTGEGLNGYTF
>TRBV20-1|TRBD2
CSARYRTSGIPSAADTQYF
>TRBV20-1|.
CSAERSSGYTF
>TRBV9|.
CASSDGQPHGYTF
>TRBV24-1|.
CATSDTTTQGQLFF
>TRBV20-1|.
CSARDGAVLNEKLFF
>TRBV18|.
CASSPLRAQETQYF
>TRBV5-4|TRBD2
CASSLPLAGVRNEQFF
>TRBV6-1|TRBD1
CAISVGQGQAFF
>TRBV19|.
CATRQAGETQYF
>TRBV7-2|.
CASSHRDRSTDTQYF
>TRBV30|TRBD1
CAWSVQGGGSPLHF
>TRBV24-1|.
CATSDTNNYGYTF
>TRBV7-6|.
CASSLLGDQPQHF
>TRBV6-2/TRBV6-3|.
CASSIPQGQGFRPQHF
>TRBV6-5|.
CASSSNGPLGEANYGYTF
>TRBV21-1|.
CASRTTGGPETQYF
>TRBV7-2|TRBD2
CASSLFEREGREQYF
>TRBV30|.
CAWKLPGSSYNSPLHF
>TRBV11-2|TRBD1
CASSSSRDRPTSPLHF
>TRBV21-1|.
CASSKRTSGNTIYF
>TRBV11-2|TRBD1
CASSPMGTGFTEAFF
>TRBV6-1|TRBD1
CATGQGMGNQPQHF
>TRBV7-3|.
CASSYGRGTEQFF
>TRBV5-6|.
CASSSGYYGYTF
>TRBV7-7|.
CASSLGGGSTEQFF
>TRBV20-1|.
CSARDPVGNEQFF
>TRBV7-8|TRBD1
CASSRGQTYEQYF